The source of this TCR beta chain is a study of human T cells and chemical hapten exposure. Trimming cost V 2 bases and J 8 bases; bases outside gene matches: 6. The germline V gene has CDR1 GTSNPN and CDR2 SVGIG (reference sequence). This CDR3 has 16 amino acids. General study results and limits: Alopecia in all donors means immunity may differ from healthy individuals.

Time point indicated: patch test 1, 2 weeks after DPC sensitization. The sample's treatment: therapeutic diphenylcyclopropenone sensitization with weekly scalp DPC. MiXCR was run by TCRdb on the RACE reads, yielding one entry per CDR3 protein. The repertoire holds some 77,000 distinct CDR3 sequences, about a tenth seen once, with more than 1.1% in the top ten. About this clonotype: Antigen unknown.

The V gene is TRBV30, the J gene TRBJ2-1; 16 positions match TRBD2. Sequencing used whole blood, obtained in connection with sensitization to the hapten diphenylcyclopropenone (DPC). This clonotype originated in a woman between 50 and 59 years old with alopecia areata. Some clones in this sample may be carry-over from other donors' samples. The CDR3 reads CAWSPPGTSGRDEQFF. The CDR3 nucleotides are TGTGCCTGGAGTCCTCCCGGGACTAGCGGGAGGGATGAGCAGTTCTTC.